This TCR beta chain was recorded in a study of regulatory T cells in long-lasting Graves disease. About the study: Positivity for TSH receptor antibodies plus over 5 years of antithyroid drugs meant persistent Graves' disease. Study results and caveats: Persistent Graves' cases showed lower TCR diversity than newly diagnosed cases. Authors noted too few samples as a limitation.

In building TCR beta libraries, iRepertoire HTBI primers were used together with Arm-PCR of CDR3 regions. TCRdb passed the multiplex PCR reads through MiXCR, listing each CDR3 protein once. The data contain about 430,000 distinct CDR3 sequences, around a fifth of them singletons. This sample's time point: persistent/refractory GD, antithyroid drugs over 5 years with positive TRAb. Following extraction of RNA from PBMCs, that RNA was used to make the TCR library. Patients came through an endocrinology department, and that department was in Xi'an, China. Details on this clonotype: Its antigen remains unidentified.

The origin of this receptor is a female donor with Graves disease. Source: peripheral blood mononuclear cells (PBMCs), taken when the disease was refractory, from a patient treated with antithyroid drugs.

CDR3 sequence reads: CASSSGSANTGELFF. The DNA for the CDR3 is TGTGCCAGCTCATCCGGCAGCGCGAACACCGGGGAGCTGTTTTTT. V usage is TRBV18 and J usage is TRBJ2-2; D ambiguous. This CDR3 has 15 residues. Trimming left V 5 bases short and J 0 bases short, with 10 bases between. Per the germline V gene, CDR1 is KGHSH and CDR2 is LQKENI.